The clone carrying this T cell receptor (beta chain) was recorded a few times. Its specificity is unknown. This record comes from a study of T-cell memory formation after mild COVID-19. Study observations and caveats: Day 15 to 85 contractors were CD4/CD8 balanced; later expanders leaned CD4+. Whether day 37 second-wave clones are SARS-CoV-2-specific was not confirmed.

5'RACE primed from the constant segment yielded TCR alpha and TCR beta cDNA libraries bearing sample barcodes and UMIs. TCRdb passed the 5' RACE reads through MiXCR, listing each CDR3 protein once. The sample yields about 160,000 distinct CDR3 sequences, roughly 28% seen once. Germline loops: CDR1 SGHVS, CDR2 FQNEAQ. After removal of 8 bases from V and 6 bases from J, the junction contained 13 bases not matched to a gene. This CDR3 contains 14 residues. The chain carries TRBV7-8 and TRBJ2-7; 7 bases line up with TRBD2. Sequencing was performed on PBMCs or a T cell subset sorted from them (not recorded which). The clonotype comes from an adult woman who had mild COVID-19 (a few samples of this study predate the infection). Cell type and time point are not known. The CDR3 protein is CASLKSGMMAEQYF. The CDR3 nucleotides read TGTGCCAGCCTAAAGAGCGGGATGATGGCCGAGCAGTACTTC.